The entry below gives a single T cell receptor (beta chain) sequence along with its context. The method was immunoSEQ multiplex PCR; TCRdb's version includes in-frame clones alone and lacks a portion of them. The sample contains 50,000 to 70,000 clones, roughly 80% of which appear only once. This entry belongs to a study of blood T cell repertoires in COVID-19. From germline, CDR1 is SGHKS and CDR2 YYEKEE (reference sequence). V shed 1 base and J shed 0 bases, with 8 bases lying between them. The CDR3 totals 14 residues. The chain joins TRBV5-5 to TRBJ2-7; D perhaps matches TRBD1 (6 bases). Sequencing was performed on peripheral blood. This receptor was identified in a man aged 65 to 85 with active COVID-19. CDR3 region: CASSLTGSSYEQYF. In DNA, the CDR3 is TGTGCCAGCAGCTTGACAGGGAGCTCCTACGAGCAGTACTTC. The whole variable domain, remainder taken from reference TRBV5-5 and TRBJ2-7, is DAGVTQSPTHLIKTRGQQVTLRCSPISGHKSVSWYQQVLGQGPQFIFQYYEKEERGRGNFPDRFSARQFPNYSSELNVNALLLGDSALYLCASSLTGSSYEQYFGPGTRLTVT.